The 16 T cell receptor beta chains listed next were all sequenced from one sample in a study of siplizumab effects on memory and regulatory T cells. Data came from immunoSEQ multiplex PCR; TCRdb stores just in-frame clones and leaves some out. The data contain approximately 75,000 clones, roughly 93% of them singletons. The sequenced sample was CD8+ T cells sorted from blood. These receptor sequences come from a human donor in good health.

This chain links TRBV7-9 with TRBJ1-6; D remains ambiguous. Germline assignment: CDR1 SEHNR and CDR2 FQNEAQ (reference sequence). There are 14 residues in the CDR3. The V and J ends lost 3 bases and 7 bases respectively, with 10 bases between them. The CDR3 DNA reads TGTGCCAGCAGCTTCTCGGGCGTCAATTCACCCCTCCACTTT. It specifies CASSFSGVNSPLHF.

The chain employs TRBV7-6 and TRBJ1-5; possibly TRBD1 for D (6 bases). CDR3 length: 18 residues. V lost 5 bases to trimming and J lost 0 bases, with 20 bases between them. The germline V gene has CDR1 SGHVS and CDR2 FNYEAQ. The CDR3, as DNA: TGTGCCAGCAGCCAGGCCCGTCGGGGGCCATATAGCAATCAGCCCCAGCATTTT. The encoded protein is CASSQARRGPYSNQPQHF.

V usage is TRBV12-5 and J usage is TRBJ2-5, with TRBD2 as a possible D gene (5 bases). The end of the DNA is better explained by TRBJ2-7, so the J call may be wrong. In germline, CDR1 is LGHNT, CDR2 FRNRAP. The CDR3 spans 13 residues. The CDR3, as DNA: TGTGCTAGTGGTTTGGGGACTTCCTACGAGCAGTACTTC. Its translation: CASGLGTSYEQYF.

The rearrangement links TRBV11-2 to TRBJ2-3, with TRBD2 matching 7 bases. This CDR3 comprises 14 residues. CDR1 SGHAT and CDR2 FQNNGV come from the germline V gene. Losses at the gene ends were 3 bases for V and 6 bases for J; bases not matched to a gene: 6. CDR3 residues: CASSLGLGGDTQYF. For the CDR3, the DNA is TGTGCCAGCAGCTTGGGACTGGGGGGGGATACGCAGTATTTT.

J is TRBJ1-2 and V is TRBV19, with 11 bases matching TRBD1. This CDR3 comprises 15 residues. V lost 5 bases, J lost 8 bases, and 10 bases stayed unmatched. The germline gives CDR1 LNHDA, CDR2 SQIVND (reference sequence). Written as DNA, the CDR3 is TGTGCCAGTAGTGCCGGTGGACAGGGGGCTTGGGGCTACACCTTC. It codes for CASSAGGQGAWGYTF.

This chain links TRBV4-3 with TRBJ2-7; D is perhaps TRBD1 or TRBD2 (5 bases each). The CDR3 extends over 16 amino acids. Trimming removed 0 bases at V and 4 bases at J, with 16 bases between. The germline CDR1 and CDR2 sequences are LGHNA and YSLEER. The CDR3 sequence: CASSQDAGRGPYEQYF. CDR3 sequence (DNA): TGCGCCAGCAGCCAAGATGCTGGCCGGGGCCCTTACGAGCAGTACTTC.

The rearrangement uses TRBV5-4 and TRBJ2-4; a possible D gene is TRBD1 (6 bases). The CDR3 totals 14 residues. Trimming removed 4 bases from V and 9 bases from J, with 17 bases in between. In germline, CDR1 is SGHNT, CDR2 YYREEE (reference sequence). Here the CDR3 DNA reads TGTGCCAGCAGCCCGACCCCCCAGGGGTCCATTCAGTACTTC. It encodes CASSPTPQGSIQYF.

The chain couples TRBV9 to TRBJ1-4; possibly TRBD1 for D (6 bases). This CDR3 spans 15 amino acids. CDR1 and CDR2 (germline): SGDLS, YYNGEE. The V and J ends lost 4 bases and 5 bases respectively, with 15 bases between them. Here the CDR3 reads CASSFQGSQNEKLFF. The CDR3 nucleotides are TGTGCCAGCAGCTTCCAGGGGAGCCAGAATGAAAAACTGTTTTTT.

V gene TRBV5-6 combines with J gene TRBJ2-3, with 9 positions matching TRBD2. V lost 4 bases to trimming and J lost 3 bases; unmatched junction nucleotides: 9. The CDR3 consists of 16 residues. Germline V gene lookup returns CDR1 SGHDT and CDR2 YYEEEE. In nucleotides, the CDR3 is TGTGCCAGCAGCCTTGCGGCGGGGGGGTTTACAGATACGCAGTATTTT. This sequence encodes CASSLAAGGFTDTQYF.

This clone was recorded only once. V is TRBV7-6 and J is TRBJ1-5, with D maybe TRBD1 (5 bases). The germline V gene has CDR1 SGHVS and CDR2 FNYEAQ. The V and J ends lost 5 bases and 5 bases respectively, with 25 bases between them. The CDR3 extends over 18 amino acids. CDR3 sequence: CASSPHLGTGIGDQPQHF. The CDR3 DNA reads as TGTGCCAGCAGCCCCCATCTGGGGACGGGAATCGGGGATCAGCCCCAGCATTTT.

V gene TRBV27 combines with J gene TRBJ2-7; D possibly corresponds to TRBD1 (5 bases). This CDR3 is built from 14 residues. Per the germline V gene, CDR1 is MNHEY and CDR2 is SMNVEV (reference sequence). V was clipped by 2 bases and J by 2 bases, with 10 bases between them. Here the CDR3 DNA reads TGTGCCAGCAGTTTAGGGCAGGGAACCTACGAGCAGTACTTC. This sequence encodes CASSLGQGTYEQYF.

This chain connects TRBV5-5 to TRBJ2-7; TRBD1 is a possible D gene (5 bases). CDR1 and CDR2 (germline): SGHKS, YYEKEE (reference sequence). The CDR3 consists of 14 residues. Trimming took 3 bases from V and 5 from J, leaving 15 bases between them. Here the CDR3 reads CASSSIGARNEQYF. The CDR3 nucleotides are TGTGCCAGCAGCTCGATTGGGGCTCGGAACGAGCAGTACTTC.

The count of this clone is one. The CDR3 nucleotides are TGTGCCAGCAGCCCCGGGTTTGAGCAGTTCTTC. The encoded protein is CASSPGFEQFF. The chain carries TRBV9 and TRBJ2-1; no reliable D call. The CDR3 is 11 residues long. V lost 4 bases and J lost 9, with 8 bases in between. CDR1 SGDLS and CDR2 YYNGEE come from the germline V gene. The entire variable domain, with the rest obtained from reference TRBV9 and TRBJ2-1, is as follows: DSGVTQTPKHLITATGQRVTLRCSPRSGDLSVYWYQQSLDQGLQFLIQYYNGEERAKGNILERFSAQQFPDLHSELNLSSLELGDSALYFCASSPGFEQFFGPGTRLTVL.

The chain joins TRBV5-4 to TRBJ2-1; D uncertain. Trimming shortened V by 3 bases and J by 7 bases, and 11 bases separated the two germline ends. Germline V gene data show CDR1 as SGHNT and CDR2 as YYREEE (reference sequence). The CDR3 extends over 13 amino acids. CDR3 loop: CASSSPPWNEQFF. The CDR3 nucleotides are TGTGCCAGCAGCTCCCCACCATGGAATGAGCAGTTCTTC.

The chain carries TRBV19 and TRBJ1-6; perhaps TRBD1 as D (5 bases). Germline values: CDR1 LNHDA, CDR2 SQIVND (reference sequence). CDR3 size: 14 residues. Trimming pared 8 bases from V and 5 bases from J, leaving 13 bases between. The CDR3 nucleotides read TGTGCCAGTGCTACAGGAGCCAATAATTCACCCCTCCACTTT. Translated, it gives CASATGANNSPLHF. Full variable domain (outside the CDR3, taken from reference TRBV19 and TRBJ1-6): DGGITQSPKYLFRKEGQNVTLSCEQNLNHDAMYWYRQDPGQGLRLIYYSQIVNDFQKGDIAEGYSVSREKKESFPLTVTSAQKNPTAFYLCASATGANNSPLHFGNGTRLTVT.

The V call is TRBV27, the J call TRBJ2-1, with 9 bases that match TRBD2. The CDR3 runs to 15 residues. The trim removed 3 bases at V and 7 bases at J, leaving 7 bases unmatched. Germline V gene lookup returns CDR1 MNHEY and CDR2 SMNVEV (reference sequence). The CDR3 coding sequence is TGTGCCAGCAGTTTCGCCGCGGGGGGGGAGAATGAGCAGTTCTTC. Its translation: CASSFAAGGENEQFF.